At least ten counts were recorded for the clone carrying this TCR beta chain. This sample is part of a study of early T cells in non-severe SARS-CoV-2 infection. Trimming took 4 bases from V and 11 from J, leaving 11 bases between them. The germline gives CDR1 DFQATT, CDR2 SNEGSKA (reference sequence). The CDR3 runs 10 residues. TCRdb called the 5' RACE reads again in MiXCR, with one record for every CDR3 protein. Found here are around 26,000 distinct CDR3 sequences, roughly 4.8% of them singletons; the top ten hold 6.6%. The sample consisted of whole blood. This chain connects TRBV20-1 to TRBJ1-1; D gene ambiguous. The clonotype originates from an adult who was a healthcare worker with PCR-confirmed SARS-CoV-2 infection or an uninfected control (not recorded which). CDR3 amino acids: CSATRAHAFF. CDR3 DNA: TGCAGTGCTACACGAGCGCATGCTTTCTTT.